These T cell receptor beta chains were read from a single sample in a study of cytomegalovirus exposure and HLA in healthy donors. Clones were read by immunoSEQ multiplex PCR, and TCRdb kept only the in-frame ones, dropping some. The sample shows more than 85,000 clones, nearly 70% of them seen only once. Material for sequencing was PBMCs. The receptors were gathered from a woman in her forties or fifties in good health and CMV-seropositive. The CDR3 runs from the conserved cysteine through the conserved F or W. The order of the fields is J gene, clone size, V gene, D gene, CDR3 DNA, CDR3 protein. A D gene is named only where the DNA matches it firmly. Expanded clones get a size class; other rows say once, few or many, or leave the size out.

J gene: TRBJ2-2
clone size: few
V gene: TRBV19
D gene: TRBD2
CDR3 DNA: TGTGCCAGTAGTATAGGAGGACTAGCGGGAGTCGCCGGGGAGCTGTTTTTT
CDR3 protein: CASSIGGLAGVAGELFF

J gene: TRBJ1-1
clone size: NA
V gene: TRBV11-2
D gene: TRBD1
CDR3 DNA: TGTGCCAGCAGCCGACAGGGTGAAGCTTTCTTT
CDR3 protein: CASSRQGEAFF

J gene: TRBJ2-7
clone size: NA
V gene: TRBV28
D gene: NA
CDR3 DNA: TGTGCCAGCAGTTTAACGTTAGGGGGGGGCGAGCAGTACTTC
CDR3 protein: CASSLTLGGGEQYF

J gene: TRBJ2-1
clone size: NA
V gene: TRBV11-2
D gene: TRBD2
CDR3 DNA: TGTGCCAGCAGCCCGGGGGGGGGCTATGGCAATGAGCAGTTCTTC
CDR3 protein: CASSPGGGYGNEQFF

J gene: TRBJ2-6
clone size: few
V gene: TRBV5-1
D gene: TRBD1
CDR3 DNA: TGCGCCAGCGCCGGGACAGGCCATTCCTCTGGGGCCAACGTCCTGACTTTC
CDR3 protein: CASAGTGHSSGANVLTF

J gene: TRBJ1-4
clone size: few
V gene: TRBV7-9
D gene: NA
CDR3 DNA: TGTGCCAGCAGCTTCTATAGGGGAGGGACAACTAATGAAAAACTGTTTTTT
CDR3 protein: CASSFYRGGTTNEKLFF

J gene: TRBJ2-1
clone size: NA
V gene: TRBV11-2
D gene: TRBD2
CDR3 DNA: TGTGCCAGCAGCTTGGTTGCTAGCGGGAATAATGCTGAGCAGTTCTTC
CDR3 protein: CASSLVASGNNAEQFF

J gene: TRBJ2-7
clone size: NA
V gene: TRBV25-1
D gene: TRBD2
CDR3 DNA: TGTGCCAGCAGTGAAAGTTGGCTAGCGGGTCACGAGCAGTACTTC
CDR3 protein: CASSESWLAGHEQYF

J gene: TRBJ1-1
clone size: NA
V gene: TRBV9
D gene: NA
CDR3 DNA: TGTGCCAGCAGCGTAGAGCCAGGGGTCTACACTGAAGCTTTCTTT
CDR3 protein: CASSVEPGVYTEAFF

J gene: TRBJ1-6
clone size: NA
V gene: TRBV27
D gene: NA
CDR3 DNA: TGTGCCAGCAGGGGTTGGGCACTAGACTATAATTCACCCCTCCACTTT
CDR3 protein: CASRGWALDYNSPLHF

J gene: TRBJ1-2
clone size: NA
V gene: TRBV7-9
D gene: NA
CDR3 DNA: TGTGCCAGCAGCTTAGGGACAGCATCTTATGGCTACACCTTC
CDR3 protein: CASSLGTASYGYTF

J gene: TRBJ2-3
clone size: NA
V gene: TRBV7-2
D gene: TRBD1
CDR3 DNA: TGTGCCAGCAGCCGGGACAGCACCGTCACAGATACGCAGTATTTT
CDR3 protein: CASSRDSTVTDTQYF

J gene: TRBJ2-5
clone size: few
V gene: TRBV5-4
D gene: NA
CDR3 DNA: TGTGCCAGCAGCTTACGGACAGAGGGAGAGACCCAGTACTTC
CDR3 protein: CASSLRTEGETQYF

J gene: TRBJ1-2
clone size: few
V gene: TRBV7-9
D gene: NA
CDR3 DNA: TGTGCCAGCAGCGCCGACACTAACTATGGCTACACCTTC
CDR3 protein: CASSADTNYGYTF

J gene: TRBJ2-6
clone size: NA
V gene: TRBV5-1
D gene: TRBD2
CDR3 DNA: TGCGCCAGCAGCTTGTCCGGGACTAGCGCGTCTGGGGCCAACGTCCTGACTTTC
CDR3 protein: CASSLSGTSASGANVLTF

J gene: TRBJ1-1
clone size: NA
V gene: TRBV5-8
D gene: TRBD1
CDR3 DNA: TGTGCCAGCATCCGATACAGGGGCCCGAACACTGAAGCTTTCTTT
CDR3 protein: CASIRYRGPNTEAFF

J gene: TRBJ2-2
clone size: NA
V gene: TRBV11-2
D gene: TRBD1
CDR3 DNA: TGTGCCAGCAGCTTGGAGACAGGGCCCGGGGAGCTGTTTTTT
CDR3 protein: CASSLETGPGELFF

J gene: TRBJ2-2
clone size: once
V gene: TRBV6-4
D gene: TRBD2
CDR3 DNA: TGTGCCAGCAGACCTAGCGGGAAGAACACCGGGGAGCTGTTTTTT
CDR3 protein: CASRPSGKNTGELFF

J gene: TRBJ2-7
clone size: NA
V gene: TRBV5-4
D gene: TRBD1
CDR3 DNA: TGTGCCAGCAGCTTGGACAGGGGAACCTACGAGCAGTACTTC
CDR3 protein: CASSLDRGTYEQYF

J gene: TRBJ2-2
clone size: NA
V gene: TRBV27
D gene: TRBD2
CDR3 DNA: TGTGCCAGCAGGCCGTGGGGGGGTGGTGGCGGCACCGGGGAGCTGTTTTTT
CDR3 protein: CASRPWGGGGGTGELFF

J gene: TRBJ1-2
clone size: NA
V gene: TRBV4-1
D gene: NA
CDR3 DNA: TGCGCCAGCAGCCCCGAGGGGGGGCGCGGCTATGGCTACACCTTC
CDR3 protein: CASSPEGGRGYGYTF

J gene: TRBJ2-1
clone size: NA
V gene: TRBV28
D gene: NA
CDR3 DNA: TGTGCCAGCAGTTTTTGGGGCGGTACGTACAATGAGCAGTTCTTC
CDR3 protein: CASSFWGGTYNEQFF

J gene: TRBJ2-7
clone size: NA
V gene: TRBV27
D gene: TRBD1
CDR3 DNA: TGTGCCAGCAGCTACACCGGGACAGGGGCCTACGAGCAGTACTTC
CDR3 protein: CASSYTGTGAYEQYF

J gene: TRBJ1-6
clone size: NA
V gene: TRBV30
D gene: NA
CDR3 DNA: TGTGCCTGGAGCCCTCAACCGGGGTCACCCCTCCACTTT
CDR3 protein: CAWSPQPGSPLHF

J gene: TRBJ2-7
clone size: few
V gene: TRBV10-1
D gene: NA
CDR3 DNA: TGCGCCAGCAGCCGGGGGGCAAGCTACGAGCAGTACTTC
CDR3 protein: CASSRGASYEQYF

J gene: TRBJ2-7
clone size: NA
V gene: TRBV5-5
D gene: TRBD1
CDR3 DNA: TGTGCCAGCAGCTTGGGCTTACATAGACAGGGGTCCTACGAGCAGTACTTC
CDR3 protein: CASSLGLHRQGSYEQYF

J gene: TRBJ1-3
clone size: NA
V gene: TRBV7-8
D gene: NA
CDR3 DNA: TGTGCCAGCAGCTTAGATGGATTACAGGGTAACACCATATATTTT
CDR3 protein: CASSLDGLQGNTIYF

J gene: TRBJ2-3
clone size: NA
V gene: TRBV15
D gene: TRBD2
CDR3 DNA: TGTGCCACCAGCAGAGAGTGGGGGGAGGGAGATACGCAGTATTTT
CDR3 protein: CATSREWGEGDTQYF

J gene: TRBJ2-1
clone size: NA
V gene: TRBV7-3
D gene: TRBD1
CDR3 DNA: TGTGCCAGCAGCTTAACTGGGGACAGGGCGGGCAATGAGCAGTTCTTC
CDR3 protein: CASSLTGDRAGNEQFF

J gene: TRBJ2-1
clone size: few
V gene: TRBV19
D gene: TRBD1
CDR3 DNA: TGTGCCAGTACCCCCGGGACAGGGGGCTACAATGAGCAGTTCTTC
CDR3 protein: CASTPGTGGYNEQFF

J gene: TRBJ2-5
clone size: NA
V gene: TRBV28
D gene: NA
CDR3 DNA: TGTGCCAGCAGTCCCGAGCGGGAGACCCAGTACTTC
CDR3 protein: CASSPERETQYF

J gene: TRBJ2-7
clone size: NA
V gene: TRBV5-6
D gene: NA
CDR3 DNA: TGTGCCAGCAGCCAGGACAGATTCTCCTACGAGCAGTACTTC
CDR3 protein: CASSQDRFSYEQYF

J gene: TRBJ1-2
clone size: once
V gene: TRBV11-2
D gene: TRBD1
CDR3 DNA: TGTGCCAGCAGCCCAGGGGGACAGGGGGTTGGCTACACCTTC
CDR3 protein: CASSPGGQGVGYTF

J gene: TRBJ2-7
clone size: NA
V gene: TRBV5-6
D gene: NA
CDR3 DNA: TGTGCCAGCAGTACAACAGGGATTCAACCCTACGAGCAGTACTTC
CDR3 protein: CASSTTGIQPYEQYF

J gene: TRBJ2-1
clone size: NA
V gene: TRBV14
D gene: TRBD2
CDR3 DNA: TGTGCCAGCAGCCAATGGAGTAGCGGGAGGGCCGAAGGTCAGTTCTTC
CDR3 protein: CASSQWSSGRAEGQFF

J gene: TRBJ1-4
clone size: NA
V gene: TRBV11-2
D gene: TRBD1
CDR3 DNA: TGTGCCAGCAGCACCCATCGACAGGGGTTAACGACAACTAATGAAAAACTGTTTTTT
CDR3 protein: CASSTHRQGLTTTNEKLFF

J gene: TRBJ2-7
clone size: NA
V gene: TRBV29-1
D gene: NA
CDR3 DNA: TGCAGCGTTATCTGGGTCTATCAGGCCCCCTACGAGCAGTACTTC
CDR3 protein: CSVIWVYQAPYEQYF

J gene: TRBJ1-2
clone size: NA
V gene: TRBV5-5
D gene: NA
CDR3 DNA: TGTGCCAGCAGCTTGATATCCGGGTCCTCGAACTTTTATGGCTACACCTTC
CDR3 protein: CASSLISGSSNFYGYTF

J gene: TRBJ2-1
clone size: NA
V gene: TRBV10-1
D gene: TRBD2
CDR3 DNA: TGCGCCAGCAGCGCTGGACTAGCGGGCGCGCAGCCCTACAATGAGCAGTTCTTC
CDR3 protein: CASSAGLAGAQPYNEQFF

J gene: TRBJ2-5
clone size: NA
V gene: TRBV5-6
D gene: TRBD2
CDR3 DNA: TGTGCCAGCAGTCGGGGGGGGAAAGAGACCCAGTACTTC
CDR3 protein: CASSRGGKETQYF

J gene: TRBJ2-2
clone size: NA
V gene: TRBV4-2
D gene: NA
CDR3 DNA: TGTGCCAGCAGCCAAGATGAGCACAGGGACGGGGAGCTGTTTTTT
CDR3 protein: CASSQDEHRDGELFF

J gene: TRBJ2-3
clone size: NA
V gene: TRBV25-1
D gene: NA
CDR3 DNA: TGTGCCAGCAGTGACCACCCCCTAGGGGGGAGGGAAGGAAATACGCAATATTTT
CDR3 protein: CASSDHPLGGREGNTQYF

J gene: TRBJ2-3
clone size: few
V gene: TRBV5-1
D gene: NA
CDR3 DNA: TGCGCCAGCGCCCGGGACTGGAGGGTAGATACGCAGTATTTT
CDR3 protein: CASARDWRVDTQYF

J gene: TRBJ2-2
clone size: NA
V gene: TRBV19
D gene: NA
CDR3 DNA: TGTGCCAGTAGTATTGGGGGCCGGGGCACCGGGGAGCTGTTTTTT
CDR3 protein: CASSIGGRGTGELFF

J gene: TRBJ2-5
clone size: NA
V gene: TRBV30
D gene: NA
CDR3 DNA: TGTGCCTTTAGACAGAAGGAGACCCAGTACTTC
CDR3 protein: CAFRQKETQYF

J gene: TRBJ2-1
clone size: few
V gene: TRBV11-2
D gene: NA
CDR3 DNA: TGTGCCAGCAGCTTAGGAGGGGGGGTGCAGCAGTTCTTC
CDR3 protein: CASSLGGGVQQFF

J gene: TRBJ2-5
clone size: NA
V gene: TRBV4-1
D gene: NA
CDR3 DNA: TGCGCCAGCAGCCTCCGCCCGGTCGAGACCCAGTACTTC
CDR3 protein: CASSLRPVETQYF

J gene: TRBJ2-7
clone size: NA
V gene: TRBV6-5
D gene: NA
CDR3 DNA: TGTGCCAGCAGGACATGGAACTACGAGCAGTACTTC
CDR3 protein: CASRTWNYEQYF

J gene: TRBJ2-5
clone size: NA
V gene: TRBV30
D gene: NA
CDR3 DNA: TGTGCCTGGAGTGCCCTCCTCGGGGTCCGGGAGACCCAGTACTTC
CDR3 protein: CAWSALLGVRETQYF

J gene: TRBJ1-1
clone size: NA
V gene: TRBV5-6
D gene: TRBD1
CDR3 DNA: TGTGCCAGCAGCCCAACAGGGGGGATGAACACTGAAGCTTTCTTT
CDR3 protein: CASSPTGGMNTEAFF

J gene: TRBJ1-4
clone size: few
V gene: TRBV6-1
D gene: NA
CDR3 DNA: TGTGCCAGCAGGGGTACCGGGGGGGATGAAAAACTGTTTTTT
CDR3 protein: CASRGTGGDEKLFF